Following are 17 T cell receptor beta chains from one sample sequenced in a study of blood T cell repertoires in COVID-19. This table comes from immunoSEQ multiplex PCR, and its TCRdb copy is limited to in-frame clones, with some not included. The sample holds 150,000 to 200,000 clones, 80% to 90% seen once. Source material: peripheral blood. The receptor set was obtained from a woman aged 70 to 79 with COVID-19, enrolled during active disease.

The J gene is TRBJ1-5, the V gene TRBV19, with TRBD1 identical over 9 bases. This CDR3 is 15 amino acids long. Trimming cost V 5 bases and J 6 bases; bases outside gene matches: 8. Per the germline V gene, CDR1 is LNHDA and CDR2 is SQIVND (reference sequence). The CDR3 region has the DNA TGTGCCAGTAGTTACGACGGACAGGGGAGTCAGCCCCAGCATTTT. Translating gives CASSYDGQGSQPQHF.

This rearrangement joins TRBV25-1 to TRBJ2-3, with D perhaps matching TRBD1 (6 bases). The germline V gene has CDR1 MGHDK and CDR2 SYGVNS. The CDR3 sequence is 14 residues long. The ends were cut back, 6 bases at V and 1 base at J, with 11 bases in the middle. This CDR3 is CASSDRWGTDTQYF. The CDR3 DNA reads TGTGCCAGCAGCGACAGGTGGGGCACAGATACGCAGTATTTT.

The gene calls are TRBV21-1 and TRBJ1-4; the tabulated D call, TRBD1, remains unverified against the DNA. TRBV21-1 is termed a pseudogene. The CDR3 runs 18 residues. In DNA form, the CDR3 reads TGTGCCAGCAGCAGATTCTGGGACAGAAATACAACTAATGAAAAACTGTTTTTT. This encodes CASSRFWDRNTTNEKLFF.

The chain carries TRBV28 and TRBJ1-6; 8 bases are a match to TRBD1. The germline V gene encodes CDR1 MDHEN and CDR2 SYDVKM. J gave up 7 bases and V 5 bases, and 10 bases lay outside the gene matches. The CDR3 consists of 16 residues. CDR3 in amino acids: CASSENDRGPNSPLHF. In nucleotides, the CDR3 is TGTGCCAGCAGTGAAAATGACAGGGGCCCAAATTCACCCCTCCACTTT.

The V call is TRBV27, the J call TRBJ2-1; maybe TRBD1 (5 bases). The CDR3 extends over 15 amino acids. Per the germline V gene, CDR1 is MNHEY and CDR2 is SMNVEV (reference sequence). With 6 bases removed from V and 1 base from J, the gap between germline ends came to 13 bases. CDR3 coding DNA: TGTGCCAGCAGCCAACCAGGGTCGTCCTACAATGAGCAGTTCTTC. This codes for CASSQPGSSYNEQFF.

The rearrangement joins TRBV28 to TRBJ1-2, with 7 bases lining up with TRBD1. The V gene's germline CDR1 is MDHEN and CDR2 SYDVKM. Germline trimming cut 5 bases from V and 3 bases from J; bases unmatched to any gene: 9. This CDR3 spans 15 amino acids. CDR3 sequence: CASSLSGTEDYGYTF. In DNA form, the CDR3 reads TGTGCCAGCAGTCTTTCCGGGACAGAGGACTATGGCTACACCTTC.

V gene TRBV27 combines with J gene TRBJ2-7, with TRBD2 matching 13 bases. V dropped 4 bases and J dropped 7; count of bases not matched to a gene: 7. The CDR3 length is 15 residues. CDR1 and CDR2 (germline): MNHEY, SMNVEV (reference sequence). The CDR3 region is CASSSGTSGISEQYF. Here the CDR3 DNA reads TGTGCCAGCAGTTCCGGGACTAGCGGGATTAGTGAGCAGTACTTC.

The chain links TRBV19 to TRBJ2-7; TRBD2 matches at 10 bases. There are 13 residues in the CDR3. V lost 3 bases to trimming and J lost 10 bases; unmatched junction nucleotides: 6. The germline CDR1 and CDR2 sequences are LNHDA and SQIVND (reference sequence). The CDR3 DNA sequence: TGTGCCAGTAGTATCCTAGCGGGAGAAGACCAGTACTTC. Translated, it gives CASSILAGEDQYF. Looking up the rest from reference TRBV19 and TRBJ2-7 gives the full variable domain: DGGITQSPKYLFRKEGQNVTLSCEQNLNHDAMYWYRQDPGQGLRLIYYSQIVNDFQKGDIAEGYSVSREKKESFPLTVTSAQKNPTAFYLCASSILAGEDQYFGPGTRLTVT.

This chain joins TRBV27 and TRBJ2-5, with 7 bases that match TRBD2. CDR3 size: 13 residues. Germline V lookup: CDR1 MNHEY, CDR2 SMNVEV (reference sequence). The ends lost 6 bases at V and 5 bases at J; junction bases unmatched: 6. In nucleotides, the CDR3 is TGTGCCAGCAGAGCGGGAATCCCGGAGACCCAGTACTTC. Protein sequence: CASRAGIPETQYF.

The rearrangement joins TRBV19 to TRBJ1-5, with TRBD1 matching 7 bases. V trimming: 2 bases; J trimming: 6 bases; junction bases outside the gene matches: 7. This CDR3 comprises 15 residues. The germline V gene encodes CDR1 LNHDA and CDR2 SQIVND (reference sequence). CDR3 loop: CASSILGQAGQPQHF. The CDR3 coding sequence is TGTGCCAGTAGTATATTAGGACAGGCGGGTCAGCCCCAGCATTTT.

The chain recombines TRBV7-8 with TRBJ1-2; TRBD1 is a possible D gene (6 bases). There are 14 residues in the CDR3. The V end was cut by 3 bases, the J end by 6 bases, with 14 bases between. Germline CDR1 reads SGHVS; CDR2 reads FQNEAQ. The CDR3 loop is CASSLIQGRNGYTF. The CDR3 DNA reads TGTGCCAGCAGCTTGATACAGGGCAGGAATGGCTACACCTTC.

The table lists this clone with a count of one. V and J are TRBV10-3 and TRBJ2-2, with D possibly matching TRBD1 (6 bases). CDR1 and CDR2 from the germline V gene are ENHRY and SYGVKD. The CDR3 extends over 16 amino acids. V was cut by 10 bases and J by 0 bases, with 18 bases left in between. In nucleotides, the CDR3 is TGTGCCACACGGACAGACAGTATTTCGAACACCGGGGAGCTGTTTTTT. This encodes CATRTDSISNTGELFF.

V usage is TRBV9 and J usage is TRBJ2-5; D may be TRBD1 (7 bases). Deletions cut 0 bases from V and 2 bases from J, with 14 bases between. Germline lookup yields CDR1 SGDLS and CDR2 YYNGEE. The CDR3 extends over 16 amino acids. CDR3 in amino acids: CASSVGGRGTQETQYF. In DNA, the CDR3 is TGTGCCAGCAGCGTAGGGGGCAGGGGGACTCAAGAGACCCAGTACTTC.

CDR3 sequence: CASSWSSALSYEQYF. The CDR3 bases are TGTGCCAGCAGCTGGAGTAGCGCTCTTTCCTACGAGCAGTACTTC. V and J are TRBV7-6 and TRBJ2-7; D is perhaps TRBD2 (5 bases). CDR1 is SGHVS, CDR2 FNYEAQ, per germline. The V gene lost 4 bases and the J gene lost 1 base, with 14 bases spanning the gap. The CDR3 has 15 amino acids.

The chain employs TRBV14 and TRBJ2-1, with D possibly TRBD2 on 5 matching bases. The CDR3 is 18 residues long. V gave up 4 bases and J gave up 5 bases, with 24 bases separating them. CDR1 is SGHDN, CDR2 FVKESK, per germline. CDR3 sequence reads: CASSRSVLTEGNDNEQFF. CDR3 coding DNA: TGTGCCAGCAGCCGCTCGGTACTGACCGAGGGAAACGACAATGAGCAGTTCTTC.

The chain couples TRBV27 to TRBJ2-7, with a possible D match to TRBD2 (6 bases). CDR1 and CDR2 from the germline V gene are MNHEY and SMNVEV (reference sequence). The CDR3 spans 14 residues. V lost 3 bases to trimming and J lost 2 bases, with 11 bases between them. CDR3 sequence: CASSLRDGPYEQYF. DNA of the CDR3: TGTGCCAGCAGTTTGCGGGACGGTCCCTACGAGCAGTACTTC.

The chain links TRBV18 to TRBJ2-1; 10 bases are shared with TRBD2. Germline-derived CDR1 and CDR2 are KGHSH and LQKENI. This CDR3 has 15 amino acids. Germline trimming cut 3 bases from V and 7 bases from J; bases unmatched to any gene: 6. The CDR3 loop reads CASSPPGLASNEQFF. CDR3 sequence (DNA): TGTGCCAGCTCACCCCCGGGACTAGCGTCGAATGAGCAGTTCTTC.